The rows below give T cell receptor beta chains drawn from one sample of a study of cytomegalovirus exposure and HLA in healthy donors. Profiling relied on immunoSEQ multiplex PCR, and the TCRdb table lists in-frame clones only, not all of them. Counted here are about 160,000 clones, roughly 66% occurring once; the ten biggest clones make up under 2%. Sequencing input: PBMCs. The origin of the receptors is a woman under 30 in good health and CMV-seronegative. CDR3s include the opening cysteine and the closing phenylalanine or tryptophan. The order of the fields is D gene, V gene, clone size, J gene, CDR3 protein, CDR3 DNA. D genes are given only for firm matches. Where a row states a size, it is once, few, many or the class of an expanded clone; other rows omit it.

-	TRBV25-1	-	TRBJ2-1	CASSVLSSYNEQFF	TGTGCCAGCAGTGTCCTCAGCTCCTACAATGAGCAGTTCTTC
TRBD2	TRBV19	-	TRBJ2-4	CASRNVAGKNSQYF	TGTGCCAGTAGAAACGTAGCGGGAAAAAACAGTCAGTACTTC
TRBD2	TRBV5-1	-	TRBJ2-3	CASSFRGGAQDTQYF	TGCGCCAGCAGCTTTCGGGGGGGGGCGCAGGATACGCAGTATTTT
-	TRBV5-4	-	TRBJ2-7	CASSSTSHGGYEQYF	TGTGCCAGCAGCTCGACTAGTCACGGGGGATACGAGCAGTACTTC
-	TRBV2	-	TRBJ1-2	CASSGQAAYGYTF	TGTGCCAGCAGTGGACAGGCCGCCTATGGCTACACCTTC
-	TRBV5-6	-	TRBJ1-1	CASSYSRGGRPNTEAFF	TGTGCCAGCAGCTACTCCCGGGGGGGCCGACCGAACACTGAAGCTTTCTTT
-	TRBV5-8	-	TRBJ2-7	CASSLDNYEQYF	TGTGCCAGCAGCTTAGACAACTACGAGCAGTACTTC
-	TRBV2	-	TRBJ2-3	CASSEEGVGTQYF	TGTGCCAGCAGTGAAGAAGGGGTTGGGACGCAGTATTTT
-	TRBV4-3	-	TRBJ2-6	CASSQDVVSGANVLTF	TGCGCCAGCAGCCAAGATGTCGTCTCTGGGGCCAACGTCCTGACTTTC
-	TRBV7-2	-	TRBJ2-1	CASSRQTGNEQFF	TGTGCCAGCAGCCGTCAGACAGGAAATGAGCAGTTCTTC
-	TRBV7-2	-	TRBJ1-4	CASRPGATNEKLFF	TGTGCCAGCAGACCGGGAGCGACTAATGAAAAACTGTTTTTT
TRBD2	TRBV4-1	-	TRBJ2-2	CASSQERGGELFF	TGCGCCAGCAGCCAAGAACGGGGGGGAGAGCTGTTTTTT
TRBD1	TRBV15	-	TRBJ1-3	CATSPRTGSGNTIYF	TGTGCCACCAGCCCCCGGACAGGGTCTGGAAACACCATATATTTT
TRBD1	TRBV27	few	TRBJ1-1	CASRSSRQGAKYTEAFF	TGTGCCAGCAGATCCAGCCGCCAGGGGGCTAAGTACACTGAAGCTTTCTTT
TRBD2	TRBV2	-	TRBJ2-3	CASTGLATPTDTQYF	TGTGCCAGCACCGGACTAGCGACTCCCACAGATACGCAGTATTTT
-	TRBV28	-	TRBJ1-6	CASSLGQGNSPLHF	TGTGCCAGCAGTTTAGGGCAGGGGAATTCACCCCTCCACTTT
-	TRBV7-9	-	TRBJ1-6	CASSLGRGTYNSPLHF	TGTGCCAGCAGCTTAGGAAGGGGAACCTATAATTCACCCCTCCACTTT
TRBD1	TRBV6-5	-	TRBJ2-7	CASSYSGQGWYEQYF	TGTGCCAGCAGTTATTCGGGACAGGGGTGGTACGAGCAGTACTTC
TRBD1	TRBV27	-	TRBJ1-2	CASTGTGRSFDGYTF	TGTGCCAGCACCGGGACAGGACGATCCTTTGATGGCTACACCTTC
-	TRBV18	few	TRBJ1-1	CASSPLGGTEAFF	TGTGCCAGCTCACCACTAGGAGGCACTGAAGCTTTCTTT
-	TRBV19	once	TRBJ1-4	CASSNLVSEKLFF	TGTGCCAGTAGTAATTTAGTGTCTGAAAAACTGTTTTTT
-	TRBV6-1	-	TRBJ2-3	CASRGDTQYF	TGTGCCAGCCGAGGAGATACGCAGTATTTT
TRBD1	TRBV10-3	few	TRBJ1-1	CAIIKDRQQAEAFF	TGTGCCATCATTAAGGACAGGCAGCAGGCTGAAGCTTTCTTT
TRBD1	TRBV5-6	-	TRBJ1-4	CASTARGTGISEKLFF	TGTGCCAGCACCGCCCGGGGGACAGGAATTTCTGAAAAACTGTTTTTT
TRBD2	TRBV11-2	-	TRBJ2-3	CASSHERGRVTQYF	TGTGCCAGCAGCCATGAGCGAGGGAGGGTTACGCAGTATTTT
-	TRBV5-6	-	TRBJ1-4	CASSLNREKLFF	TGTGCCAGCAGCTTGAACCGGGAAAAACTGTTTTTT
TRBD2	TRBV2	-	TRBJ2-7	CARGGAADSYEQYF	TGTGCCAGGGGAGGGGCAGCCGATTCCTACGAGCAGTACTTC
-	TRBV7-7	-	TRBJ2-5	CASSSQGQETQYF	TGTGCCAGCAGCTCACAGGGCCAAGAGACCCAGTACTTC
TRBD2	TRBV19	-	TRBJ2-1	CASKMEGGRRNEQFF	TGTGCCAGTAAGATGGAGGGCGGGAGGAGGAATGAGCAGTTCTTC
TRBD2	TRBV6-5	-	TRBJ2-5	CASTTSGGQETQYF	TGTGCCAGCACCACTAGCGGGGGGCAAGAGACCCAGTACTTC
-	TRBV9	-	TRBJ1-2	CASSSFILADGYTF	TGTGCCAGCAGTTCCTTCATTCTAGCGGATGGCTACACCTTC
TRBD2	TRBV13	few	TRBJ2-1	CASSLSSGSGNEQFF	TGTGCCAGCAGCTTAAGTAGCGGGAGTGGAAATGAGCAGTTCTTC
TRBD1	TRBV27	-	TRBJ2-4	CASSSNSGQGYIAKNIQYF	TGTGCCAGCAGTTCCAATTCGGGACAGGGATATATAGCCAAAAACATTCAGTACTTC
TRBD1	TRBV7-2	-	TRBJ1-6	CASSSQGAGSPLHF	TGTGCCAGCAGCTCACAGGGGGCAGGTTCACCCCTCCACTTT
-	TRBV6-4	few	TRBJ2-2	CASSDSNGAGELFF	TGTGCCAGCAGTGACTCGAACGGGGCCGGGGAGCTGTTTTTT
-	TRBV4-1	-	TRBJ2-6	CASSQVEGSPLTF	TGCGCCAGCAGCCAAGTAGAGGGATCCCCCCTGACTTTC
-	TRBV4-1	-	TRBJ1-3	CASSQGGVLLSGNTIYF	TGCGCCAGCAGCCAAGGTGGAGTACTTCTCTCTGGAAACACCATATATTTT
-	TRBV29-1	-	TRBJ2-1	CSVEVQGYNEQFF	TGCAGCGTTGAGGTTCAGGGATACAATGAGCAGTTCTTC
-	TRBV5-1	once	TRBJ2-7	CASSPDRQLPYEQYF	TGCGCCAGCAGCCCGGACCGACAGTTGCCATACGAGCAGTACTTC